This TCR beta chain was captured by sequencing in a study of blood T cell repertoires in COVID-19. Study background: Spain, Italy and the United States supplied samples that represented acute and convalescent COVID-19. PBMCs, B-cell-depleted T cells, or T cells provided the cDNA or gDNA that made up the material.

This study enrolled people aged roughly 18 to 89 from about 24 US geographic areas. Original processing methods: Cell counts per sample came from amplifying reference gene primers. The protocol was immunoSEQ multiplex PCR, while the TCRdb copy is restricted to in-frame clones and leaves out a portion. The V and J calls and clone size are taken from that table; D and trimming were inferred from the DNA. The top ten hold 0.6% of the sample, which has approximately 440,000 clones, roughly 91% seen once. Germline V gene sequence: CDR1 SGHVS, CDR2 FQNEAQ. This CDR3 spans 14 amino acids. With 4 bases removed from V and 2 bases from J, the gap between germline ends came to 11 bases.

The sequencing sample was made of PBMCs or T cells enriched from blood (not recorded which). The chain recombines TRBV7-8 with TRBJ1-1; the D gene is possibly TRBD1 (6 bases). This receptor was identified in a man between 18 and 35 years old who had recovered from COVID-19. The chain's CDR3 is CASSSRTVNTEAFF. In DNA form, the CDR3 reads TGTGCCAGCAGCTCCCGGACAGTTAACACTGAAGCTTTCTTT.